A single count supports the clone carrying this TCR beta chain. The entry originates in a study of blood T cell repertoires in COVID-19. On the study more broadly: Acute and convalescent COVID-19 specimens originated in the United States, Italy and Spain. The cDNA or gDNA used as material had been derived from T cells, B-cell-depleted T cells, or PBMCs.

In the original processing: Estimation of nucleated cell counts was performed using reference gene primer amplification. Repertoires were generated with immunoSEQ multiplex PCR, while TCRdb's copy carries only in-frame clones and drops some. The V and J calls and the clone size are those of that table, but D and trimming were determined from the DNA. This sample has approximately 190,000 clones; about 83% occur once, and the top ten carry 4.5% to 5.5%. Germline lookup yields CDR1 SGHRS and CDR2 YFSETQ. The CDR3 is 15 amino acids. J was trimmed by 7 bases and V by 4 bases; bases with no gene match: 9.

Sequencing used peripheral blood. This chain links TRBV5-1 with TRBJ2-1; 9 bases are a match to TRBD1. The clonotype comes from a woman in her 70s with active or convalescent COVID-19. The CDR3 protein is CASSGDRAGLNEQFF. CDR3 bases: TGCGCCAGCAGCGGGGACAGGGCGGGCTTGAATGAGCAGTTCTTC.